The 28 T cell receptor beta chains below were found in one sample sequenced in a study of blood T cell repertoires in COVID-19 (TCRdb year 2020). Library prep was done by the immunoSEQ multiplex PCR assay. TCRdb re-hosts the immuneACCESS table, in-frame sequences only. Its copies lack some clones; in the studies checked, an unresolved V gene accounts for under half of them, and the cause for the rest is not known. The sample has fewer than 200,000 clones on record, approximately 82% of them singletons. In total, the top ten clones hold around a sixth of the sample. What was sequenced was PBMCs or T cells enriched from blood (not recorded which). The receptors shown here come from a woman aged 45 to 65 who had recovered from COVID-19.

This chain joins TRBV6-5 and TRBJ2-5, with TRBD2 matching over 10 bases. There are 14 residues in the CDR3. Per germline, CDR1 MNHEY and CDR2 SVGAGI. Unmatched junction bases numbered 6, after V lost 9 bases and J lost 2 bases. The CDR3 protein is CASSLAGPQETQYF. CDR3 DNA sequence: TGTGCCAGTTCACTAGCGGGACCTCAAGAGACCCAGTACTTC.

CDR3 in DNA: TGTGCCAGCAGCAATGGACAGGTTAATGAAAAACTGTTTTTT. Translating it yields CASSNGQVNEKLFF. This rearrangement joins TRBV5-5 to TRBJ1-4; the match to TRBD1 covers 7 bases. From germline, CDR1 is SGHKS and CDR2 YYEKEE (reference sequence). The CDR3 runs to 14 residues. V lost 4 bases, J lost 4 bases, and 4 bases stayed unmatched. Supplemented by reference TRBV5-5 and TRBJ1-4, the full variable domain reads DAGVTQSPTHLIKTRGQQVTLRCSPISGHKSVSWYQQVLGQGPQFIFQYYEKEERGRGNFPDRFSARQFPNYSSELNVNALLLGDSALYLCASSNGQVNEKLFFGSGTQLSVL.

This chain joins TRBV5-4 and TRBJ1-3; 8 bases match TRBD1. V was clipped by 0 bases and J by 3 bases; unmatched bases: 5. The germline gives CDR1 SGHNT, CDR2 YYREEE (reference sequence). CDR3 length equals 16 residues. This chain's CDR3 is CASSLGRTGNGNTIYF. CDR3 DNA: TGTGCCAGCAGCTTGGGCAGGACAGGGAATGGAAACACCATATATTTT.

This clone was detected ten times or more. This chain joins TRBV4-1 and TRBJ2-5; no reliable D call. Germline CDR1 and CDR2: MGHRA and YSYEKL. The CDR3 covers 15 residues. Trimming stripped 0 bases from V and 0 bases from J, with 8 bases between. CDR3 residues: CASSQDGENQETQYF. The CDR3 region has the DNA TGCGCCAGCAGCCAAGATGGAGAGAACCAAGAGACCCAGTACTTC.

This rearrangement joins TRBV4-1 to TRBJ2-7, with 11 bases matching TRBD2. The V segment lost 0 bases and the J segment 1 base; nucleotides outside the gene matches: 14. Germline-derived CDR1 and CDR2 are MGHRA and YSYEKL. This CDR3 is built from 20 residues. The CDR3 protein is CASSQDGRIPGLADSYEQYF. DNA for the CDR3: TGCGCCAGCAGCCAAGATGGGCGAATACCGGGACTAGCGGATTCCTACGAGCAGTACTTC.

The genes are TRBV5-1 and TRBJ2-7; TRBD1 might be the D (5 bases). The CDR3 totals 15 residues. Per germline, CDR1 SGHRS and CDR2 YFSETQ. Trimming removed 0 bases at V and 2 bases at J, with 12 bases between. CDR3: CASSLGGRVAYEQYF. DNA for the CDR3: TGCGCCAGCAGCTTGGGGGGCAGGGTCGCCTACGAGCAGTACTTC.

This clone was picked up a small number of times. The chain uses TRBV5-1 and TRBJ1-4, with D possibly TRBD1 on 6 matching bases. The V gene's germline CDR1 is SGHRS and CDR2 YFSETQ. The CDR3 sequence is 15 residues long. V was cut by 7 bases and J by 5 bases, with 18 bases left in between. CDR3 nucleotide sequence: TGCGCCAGCGCAGCACGGGGGGGCCTAAATGAAAAACTGTTTTTT. This encodes CASAARGGLNEKLFF.

The gene calls are TRBV29-1 and TRBJ1-1; 10 bases fit TRBD1. The CDR3 extends over 13 amino acids. Trimming at V came to 7 bases and at J to 1 base, leaving 3 bases not matched to a gene. Germline V lookup: CDR1 SQVTM, CDR2 ANQGSEA. The CDR3 spells CSAGDRGNTEAFF. CDR3 nucleotides: TGCAGCGCTGGGGACAGGGGGAACACTGAAGCTTTCTTT.

This rearrangement joins TRBV3-1 (or the pseudogene TRBV3-2) to TRBJ2-1, with 12 bases lining up with TRBD2. Looked up from germline, CDR1 is LGHDT and CDR2 is YNNKEL (reference sequence). V lost 1 base, J lost 8 bases, and 3 bases stayed unmatched. The CDR3 loop spans 15 amino acids. The CDR3 DNA reads as TGTGCCAGCAGCCAAGCTAGCGGGAGGGGGTATGAGCAGTTCTTC. Its protein is CASSQASGRGYEQFF.

This clone was detected a few times. The gene calls are TRBV19 and TRBJ1-2; D gene unclear. This CDR3 is 12 amino acids long. CDR1 and CDR2 (germline): LNHDA, SQIVND (reference sequence). Trimming removed 6 bases from V and 5 bases from J, with 10 bases in between. CDR3 residues: CASSPGPYGYTF. Here the CDR3 DNA reads TGTGCCAGTAGCCCTGGGCCGTATGGCTACACCTTC.

The chain is built from TRBV19 and TRBJ1-2, with 7 bases identical to TRBD1. The length of the CDR3 is 13 residues. Germline CDR1 and CDR2: LNHDA and SQIVND (reference sequence). The V segment lost 7 bases and the J segment 5 bases; nucleotides outside the gene matches: 7. The CDR3 spells CASKGEGAYGYTF. The CDR3 DNA sequence: TGTGCCAGTAAGGGCGAGGGGGCGTATGGCTACACCTTC.

The V call is TRBV28, the J call TRBJ1-1; D remains ambiguous. The CDR3 extends over 12 amino acids. CDR1 and CDR2 from the germline V gene are MDHEN and SYDVKM. With 7 bases removed from V and 4 bases from J, the gap between germline ends came to 10 bases. The CDR3 reads CASILGGTEAFF. In DNA form, the CDR3 reads TGTGCCAGCATCCTGGGAGGCACTGAAGCTTTCTTT. Full variable domain (rest looked up from reference TRBV28 and TRBJ1-1): DVKVTQSSRYLVKRTGEKVFLECVQDMDHENMFWYRQDPGLGLRLIYFSYDVKMKEKGDIPEGYSVSREKKERFSLILESASTNQTSMYLCASILGGTEAFFGQGTRLTVV.

The chain carries TRBV2 and TRBJ1-1; tentatively, D is TRBD1 (5 bases). Between the trimmed V and J ends, which lost 6 bases and 8 bases, there was a span of 22 bases. The CDR3 totals 15 residues. In germline, CDR1 is SNHLY, CDR2 FYNNEI. The CDR3 reads CASRGGLGGFFEAFF. DNA for the CDR3: TGTGCCAGCAGGGGGGGGTTGGGTGGCTTTTTCGAAGCTTTCTTT. Filled out from reference TRBV2 and TRBJ1-1, the complete variable domain reads EPEVTQTPSHQVTQMGQEVILRCVPISNHLYFYWYRQILGQKVEFLVSFYNNEISEKSEIFDDQFSVERPDGSNFTLKIRSTKLEDSAMYFCASRGGLGGFFEAFFGQGTRLTVV.

The chain recombines TRBV12-3 or TRBV12-4 with TRBJ1-2; D ambiguous. The germline V and J ends were trimmed by 6 bases and 4 bases, with 12 bases remaining between them. The CDR3 is 13 residues long. CDR3 in amino acids: CASSELMSYGYTF. CDR3 nucleotide sequence: TGTGCCAGCAGCGAACTAATGTCCTATGGCTACACCTTC.

The chain has TRBV5-6 and TRBJ2-1; TRBD1 matches 8 bases. Per germline, CDR1 SGHDT and CDR2 YYEEEE. The V gene end was trimmed by 1 base and the J gene end by 8 bases; junction bases not matched to a gene: 11. This CDR3 is 16 amino acids long. CDR3 sequence (DNA): TGTGCCAGCAGCTTGCTTGGCAGGGGGCGCATCGATGAGCAGTTCTTC. It translates to CASSLLGRGRIDEQFF.

The CDR3 DNA sequence: TGTGCCTGGAGTGGGGGAGGGGTTGAGCAGTTCTTC. It encodes CAWSGGGVEQFF. V and J are TRBV30 and TRBJ2-1; 7 positions agree with TRBD2. The CDR3 is 12 residues long. J was trimmed by 9 bases and V by 1 base; bases with no gene match: 3. Germline CDR1 and CDR2: GTSNPN and SVGIG (reference sequence).

The V call is TRBV12-5, the J call TRBJ1-3, with D perhaps matching TRBD1 (5 bases). Trimming left V 6 bases short and J 8 bases short, with 11 bases between. The CDR3 loop spans 12 amino acids. Germline V lookup: CDR1 LGHNT, CDR2 FRNRAP. CDR3: CASGVEGHTIYF. The CDR3 coding sequence is TGTGCTAGTGGCGTGGAGGGGCACACCATATATTTT.

The V and J genes are TRBV12-3 or TRBV12-4 and TRBJ1-2; possibly TRBD1 for D (5 bases). Trimming cost V 1 base and J 8 bases, with 11 bases left between them. CDR3 length: 13 amino acids. The CDR3 DNA is TGTGCCAGCAGTTTAGGCAGGGTCGGAGGCTACACCTTC. Translating it yields CASSLGRVGGYTF.

The sample holds many counts of this clone. This chain joins TRBV6-1 and TRBJ1-1, with D maybe TRBD1 (6 bases). The CDR3 is 13 amino acids. Trimming removed 2 bases at V and 4 bases at J, with 8 bases between. The germline gives CDR1 MNHNS, CDR2 SASEGT. CDR3: CASSEQGITEAFF. DNA for the CDR3: TGTGCCAGCAGTGAACAGGGGATCACTGAAGCTTTCTTT.

The V gene is TRBV5-4, the J gene TRBJ2-7; no reliable D call. V gave up 6 bases and J gave up 5 bases, with 15 bases separating them. Germline CDR1 and CDR2: SGHNT and YYREEE (reference sequence). This CDR3 comprises 13 residues. Here the CDR3 reads CASTQPGRDEQYF. The CDR3 DNA reads as TGTGCCAGCACCCAACCAGGCCGAGACGAGCAGTACTTC. The variable domain in full, completed from reference TRBV5-4 and TRBJ2-7, reads ETGVTQSPTHLIKTRGQQVTLRCSSQSGHNTVSWYQQALGQGPQFIFQYYREEENGRGNFPPRFSGLQFPNYSSELNVNALELDDSALYLCASTQPGRDEQYFGPGTRLTVT.

The V gene is TRBV7-8, the J gene TRBJ2-3; possible D gene TRBD2, 6 bases. V lost 5 bases, J lost 4 bases, and 13 bases lay in between. Looked up from germline, CDR1 is SGHVS and CDR2 is FQNEAQ. There are 14 residues in the CDR3. The CDR3, as DNA: TGTGCCAGCAGCAACCGGGACTTTCCAGATACGCAGTATTTT. The encoded protein is CASSNRDFPDTQYF.

The genes are TRBV5-6 and TRBJ2-5; D is undetermined. The CDR3 has 14 residues. Germline V gene lookup returns CDR1 SGHDT and CDR2 YYEEEE. V was clipped by 3 bases and J by 1 base, with 10 bases between them. The CDR3 DNA is TGTGCCAGCAGCTCCCCTCCGGGCCAAGAGACCCAGTACTTC. This encodes CASSSPPGQETQYF.

This clone was seen only once. The V gene is TRBV7-2, the J gene TRBJ2-3; D possibly corresponds to TRBD1 (6 bases). CDR3 size: 14 residues. V lost 1 base and J 6 bases, leaving 11 bases between the germline ends. Germline-derived CDR1 and CDR2 are SGHTA and FQGNSA. The CDR3 here is CASSLGQGLDTQYF. The DNA for the CDR3 is TGTGCCAGCAGCTTAGGTCAGGGGTTGGATACGCAGTATTTT.

CDR3 DNA: TGTGCCAGCTCCCGAGGGACCCAGTACTTC. Its translation: CASSRGTQYF. The chain is built from TRBV2 and TRBJ2-5; unclear D gene. Germline V CDR1 and CDR2: SNHLY, FYNNEI. V lost 8 bases and J 7 bases, leaving 8 bases between the germline ends. This CDR3 is 10 amino acids long.

The chain recombines TRBV28 with TRBJ1-1; D might be TRBD1 (6 bases). Germline CDR1 is MDHEN and CDR2 is SYDVKM. Trimming pared 7 bases from V and 4 bases from J, leaving 10 bases between. The CDR3 has 12 residues. CDR3 in DNA: TGTGCCAGCAACACAGGGAGCACTGAAGCTTTCTTT. It encodes CASNTGSTEAFF.

The V call is TRBV27, the J call TRBJ2-1; 11 bases agree with TRBD2. The V gene's germline CDR1 is MNHEY and CDR2 SMNVEV (reference sequence). The CDR3 sequence is 16 residues long. V gave up 2 bases and J gave up 4 bases; unmatched junction bases: 4. The DNA for the CDR3 is TGTGCCAGCAGTTTACGGACTAGCGGGTTTTACAATGAGCAGTTCTTC. Its translation is CASSLRTSGFYNEQFF.

This chain links TRBV6-6 with TRBJ2-1; 8 nucleotides agree with TRBD2. The J segment lost 4 bases and the V segment lost 0 bases, leaving 2 bases of the junction unmatched. Per the germline V gene, CDR1 is MNHNY and CDR2 is SVGAGI (reference sequence). The CDR3 runs 15 residues. The CDR3 region has the DNA TGTGCCAGCAGTTACTCTTCTAGCGGGTACAATGAGCAGTTCTTC. Translation: CASSYSSSGYNEQFF.

V usage is TRBV3-1 (or the pseudogene TRBV3-2) and J usage is TRBJ2-7, with D perhaps matching TRBD2 (6 bases). The V and J ends lost 2 bases and 7 bases respectively, with 9 bases between them. Germline CDR1 and CDR2: LGHDT and YNNKEL (reference sequence). The CDR3 runs to 12 residues. CDR3 region: CASSQPGGEQYF. The CDR3 coding sequence is TGTGCCAGCAGCCAACCAGGAGGGGAGCAGTACTTC.